This T cell receptor (beta chain) was captured by sequencing in a study of blood T cells in healthy people across ages. Points from the study as a whole: Estimates drawn from one million T cells were deemed to understate diversity.

Trimming pared 4 bases from V and 7 bases from J, leaving 14 bases between. The CDR3 has 14 amino acids. CDR1 is MNHNY and CDR2 is SVGAGI in the germline V gene (reference sequence). Remarks on this clonotype: No antigen is known for it.

Sample-barcoded 5' priming and a J-beta primer mix drove a second PCR of about 7 to 11 cycles. No fewer than 3 million CDR3-containing paired-end reads came from each sample. Each CDR3 protein gets one entry after TCRdb re-called the 5' RACE reads with MiXCR. The sample records just under 750,000 distinct CDR3 sequences, over 20% being singletons. The chain recombines TRBV6-6 with TRBJ1-5; D is possibly TRBD1 (6 bases). The sample taken for sequencing was blood. This sequence was found in a man between 65 and 85 years old in good health. In nucleotides, the CDR3 is TGTGCCAGCAGTTTCCAGGGGATATGGCAGCCCCAGCATTTT. Its protein is CASSFQGIWQPQHF.